The source of this T cell receptor beta chain is a study of T cells expressing NK-cell markers (TCRdb year 2020). In the study overall: In sorted CD3+CD56+NKG2C+, CD3+CD56+NKG2C- and CD3+CD56-NKG2C+ T-cell subsets from 7 or 8 donors, TCR beta-chain repertoires were profiled. Among the eight sequenced donors, only one was HCMV-seronegative, while the other seven were HCMV-seropositive. All eight donors whose samples were sequenced were randomly selected healthy volunteers, three of them men and five women. The libraries were sequenced on Illumina HiSeq 2000/2500, MiSeq or NextSeq, producing 2 x 150 bp reads. Overall results and qualifications from the work: In six or seven donors, the dominant CD3+CD56+NKG2C+ clonotypes ranked among the top 10 CD8+ clonotypes, making up roughly 1.0-7.5% of CD8+ T cells. It remained unclear whether the expanded NKG2C-expressing T cell clones were specific for HCMV antigens. Those dominant clonotypes were again the most abundant among CD3+CD56-NKG2C+ cells in a handful of donors, at about 25-60.1%.

Notes on this clonotype: No cognate antigen has been identified for it.

A commercial ELISA kit detecting HCMV-specific IgG in serum was used to determine HCMV serostatus. Ficoll density gradient centrifugation was used to isolate peripheral blood mononuclear cells from blood. The CDR3, cysteine through phenylalanine, is 13 amino acids long. DNA for this receptor is not on file. This sample was sequenced with an Illumina HiSeq 2000. The TCR beta cDNA libraries were made using 5'RACE template switching, a step that added both a universal primer site and unique molecular identifiers. cDNA synthesis was primed from the TCR beta constant segment, followed by two successive PCR amplification steps. Per the authors' processing: MIGEC was used to demultiplex reads and group reads by UMI, and MiTCR was used to assemble and quantify clonotypes. Only TCR cDNA sequences supported by at least two reads were kept to exclude erroneous sequences. The tcR package was used for downstream repertoire analysis, with clonotypes matched between fractions based on CDR3 nucleotide sequence plus V segment. VDJmatch was used to annotate antigen specificity against VDJdb, with one amino acid substitution in CDR3 permitted. TCRdb reprocessed the public reads and reports one entry per CDR3 protein sequence, without DNA. TCRdb, not the original authors, processed these V and J calls. The table for this sample lists 550,000 or so distinct CDR3 sequences. Together, the top ten hold approximately 3.6% of the sample.

The sample comprised blood T cells: a sorted CD56 or NKG2C T cell subset, CD4+ or CD8+ T cells, or bulk PBMC T cells (not recorded which). The rearranged segments are TRBV12-3 or TRBV12-4 and TRBJ2-3; TCRdb outputs TRBD2, but without DNA this stays unchecked. This sequence was found in a young man in good health. Donor details come from another sample of the same person, matched by shared clones. The CDR3 region has the sequence CASSSGLSDTQYF.